The 30 T cell receptor beta chains below all came from one sample that was sequenced in a study of a mutant IDH1 vaccine in newly diagnosed glioma. Antigen specificity for these receptors is unknown. The repertoire was sequenced with immunoSEQ multiplex PCR; TCRdb's copy has only in-frame clones and lacks some. The table records about 84,000 clones, 80% to 90% of them present only once. The sample's time point: week 47, end of study. Doses consisted of 300 ug of mutant IDH1 20-mer peptide each, paired with topical imiquimod. This specimen consisted of PBMCs, obtained from a glioma patient whose treatment included an IDH1 peptide vaccine. Receptors originate from a man in his forties or fifties with glioma.

The V gene is TRBV18, the J gene TRBJ2-5; tentatively, D is TRBD2 (7 bases). Trimming stripped 5 bases from V and 7 bases from J, with 20 bases between. CDR3 length: 15 amino acids. Germline assignment: CDR1 KGHSH and CDR2 LQKENI. CDR3 sequence (DNA): TGTGCCAGCTCATCGGGCGGCGGACAGCGGGGGACCCAGTACTTC. Translation gives CASSSGGGQRGTQYF.

The chain joins TRBV7-6 to TRBJ1-3; no definite D call. This CDR3 is built from 17 residues. Trimming shortened V by 3 bases and J by 0 bases, and 15 bases separated the two germline ends. The germline V gene encodes CDR1 SGHVS and CDR2 FNYEAQ. Here the CDR3 reads CASSFAPSLGSGNTIYF. CDR3 coding DNA: TGTGCCAGCAGCTTTGCCCCCTCGTTAGGCTCTGGAAACACCATATATTTT. The full variable domain, with the rest looked up from reference TRBV7-6 and TRBJ1-3, is GAGVSQSPRYKVTKRGQDVALRCDPISGHVSLYWYRQALGQGPEFLTYFNYEAQQDKSGLPNDRFSAERPEGSISTLTIQRTEQRDSAMYRCASSFAPSLGSGNTIYFGEGSWLTVV.

The chain has TRBV18 and TRBJ2-5; TRBD1 matches at 9 bases. The J call may be incorrect, as the DNA end agrees better with TRBJ2-7. CDR1 is KGHSH and CDR2 is LQKENI in the germline V gene. The CDR3 contains 14 residues. CDR3 loop: CASSPDRGPDEQYF. The CDR3 DNA reads TGTGCCAGCTCACCGGACAGGGGACCAGACGAGCAGTACTTC.

This rearrangement joins TRBV19 to TRBJ1-5; TRBD1 might be the D (5 bases). Per the germline V gene, CDR1 is LNHDA and CDR2 is SQIVND (reference sequence). The CDR3 extends over 14 amino acids. The V and J ends lost 3 bases and 4 bases respectively, with 10 bases between them. The CDR3 coding sequence is TGTGCCAGTAGTATCTCCGGGACGAATCAGCCCCAGCATTTT. Protein product: CASSISGTNQPQHF.

V gene TRBV7-9 combines with J gene TRBJ2-1, with D perhaps TRBD1 (6 bases). The germline V gene has CDR1 SEHNR and CDR2 FQNEAQ (reference sequence). This CDR3 is built from 15 residues. Trimming pared 5 bases from V and 7 bases from J, leaving 18 bases between. This chain's CDR3 is CASSLGQSKWNEQFF. The CDR3 DNA is TGTGCCAGCAGCCTAGGACAGTCAAAATGGAATGAGCAGTTCTTC.

The chain combines TRBV6-5 with TRBJ1-5; TRBD1 is a possible D gene (5 bases). The CDR3 runs 13 residues. The germline CDR1 and CDR2 sequences are MNHEY and SVGAGI. Trimming cost V 5 bases and J 3 bases, with 8 bases left between them. The CDR3 is CASSVTDNQPQHF. In DNA form, the CDR3 reads TGTGCCAGCAGTGTGACAGACAATCAGCCCCAGCATTTT.

Only one count was recorded for this clone. The CDR3 nucleotides read TGTGCCAGTAGTAAACAGGGGGCCGGGGGCGAGCAGTACTTC. Encoded protein: CASSKQGAGGEQYF. This chain joins TRBV19 and TRBJ2-7; 9 bases are a match to TRBD1. Germline V gives CDR1 LNHDA, CDR2 SQIVND (reference sequence). This CDR3 spans 14 amino acids. V was pared by 4 bases and J by 6 bases, with 7 bases of the junction left unmatched.

The chain recombines TRBV29-1 with TRBJ2-1; no clear D gene. V dropped 1 base and J dropped 5 bases, with 15 bases sitting between them. The CDR3 covers 15 residues. In germline, CDR1 is SQVTM, CDR2 ANQGSEA. This CDR3 is CSVEGPRTPNNEQFF. Here the CDR3 DNA reads TGCAGCGTTGAAGGACCACGAACACCAAACAATGAGCAGTTCTTC.

This clone came up once. The chain joins TRBV18 to TRBJ2-5; possibly TRBD1 for D (5 bases). V lost 6 bases and J lost 5, with 19 bases in between. The germline V gene has CDR1 KGHSH and CDR2 LQKENI. The CDR3 is made up of 15 amino acids. CDR3 nucleotides: TGTGCCAGCTCGCCCCCCCAGGGAAATCGGGAGACCCAGTACTTC. It yields the protein CASSPPQGNRETQYF.

This sequence joins TRBV28 and TRBJ1-2; D uncertain. Germline V gene data show CDR1 as MDHEN and CDR2 as SYDVKM. The CDR3 spans 14 residues. Trimming shortened V by 10 bases and J by 1 base, and 16 bases separated the two germline ends. The DNA for the CDR3 is TGTGCCACCTGTCTGACCGCTCTTAACTATGGCTACACCTTC. It specifies CATCLTALNYGYTF.

This chain links TRBV30 with TRBJ1-2, with D perhaps matching TRBD1 (5 bases). V lost 1 base to trimming and J lost 5 bases, with 11 bases between them. Germline V gene data show CDR1 as GTSNPN and CDR2 as SVGIG (reference sequence). The CDR3 is made up of 13 amino acids. Written as DNA, the CDR3 is TGTGCCTGGAGTGGAGCGGGACCTTATGGCTACACCTTC. The encoded protein is CAWSGAGPYGYTF.

The chain couples TRBV23-1 to TRBJ2-7; perhaps TRBD2 as D (5 bases). TRBV23-1 is recorded as an ORF, its role being uncertain. Trimming pared 7 bases from V and 0 bases from J, leaving 13 bases between. The CDR3 runs to 14 residues. The CDR3 spells CASTREGSSYEQYF. In nucleotides, the CDR3 is TGCGCCAGCACCCGCGAGGGCTCCTCCTACGAGCAGTACTTC.

This sequence joins TRBV7-8 and TRBJ2-1, with a possible D match to TRBD2 (6 bases). Trimming took 5 bases from V and 8 from J, leaving 10 bases between them. Germline values: CDR1 SGHVS, CDR2 FQNEAQ. The CDR3 loop spans 12 amino acids. The CDR3 here is CASSVEGDEQFF. CDR3 bases: TGTGCCAGCAGCGTGGAGGGAGATGAGCAGTTCTTC. The full variable domain, in which reference TRBV7-8 and TRBJ2-1 provide the parts outside the CDR3, is GAGVSQSPRYKVAKRGQDVALRCDPISGHVSLFWYQQALGQGPEFLTYFQNEAQLDKSGLPSDRFFAERPEGSVSTLKIQRTQQEDSAVYLCASSVEGDEQFFGPGTRLTVL.

This clone was observed a handful of times. V gene TRBV7-6 combines with J gene TRBJ1-1; D unclear. The CDR3 is 13 residues long. The germline V gene encodes CDR1 SGHVS and CDR2 FNYEAQ. Trimming shortened V by 2 bases and J by 4 bases, and 8 bases separated the two germline ends. The CDR3 region is CASSLRVGTEAFF. The CDR3 region has the DNA TGTGCCAGCAGCTTACGGGTTGGCACTGAAGCTTTCTTT.

V and J are TRBV19 and TRBJ1-4, with a possible D match to TRBD1 (5 bases). Germline CDR1 is LNHDA and CDR2 is SQIVND (reference sequence). The length of the CDR3 is 14 residues. Trimming took 1 base from V and 6 from J, leaving 9 bases between them. This CDR3 is CASSIGQPDEKLFF. The CDR3 bases are TGTGCCAGTAGTATAGGACAGCCGGATGAAAAACTGTTTTTT.

The chain recombines TRBV5-6 with TRBJ2-7, with D perhaps TRBD2 (6 bases). Germline loops: CDR1 SGHDT, CDR2 YYEEEE. The CDR3 extends over 15 amino acids. V was clipped by 0 bases and J by 4 bases, with 14 bases between them. The CDR3 region has the DNA TGTGCCAGCAGCTTGGAAGGTAGGGGAGGATACGAGCAGTACTTC. This codes for CASSLEGRGGYEQYF.

The chain employs TRBV18 and TRBJ2-7; D gene uncertain. Looked up from germline, CDR1 is KGHSH and CDR2 is LQKENI. The CDR3 contains 13 residues. With 4 bases removed from V and 3 bases from J, the gap between germline ends came to 10 bases. CDR3 DNA sequence: TGTGCCAGCTCACTCAGTAGGTTCTACGAGCAGTACTTC. The encoded protein is CASSLSRFYEQYF.

The chain has TRBV4-3 and TRBJ2-3; TRBD2 matches at 7 bases. Germline CDR1 LGHNA, CDR2 YSLEER. Trimming removed 4 bases from V and 3 bases from J; junction bases left unmatched: 25. The CDR3 consists of 21 residues. As DNA, the CDR3 is TGCGCCAGCAGCCTTTGCGGGGGTTACATGTGTAGGGGAGGTTGGACAGATACGCAGTATTTT. This encodes CASSLCGGYMCRGGWTDTQYF.

The chain recombines TRBV7-6 with TRBJ2-5; D possibly uses TRBD1 or TRBD2 (5 bases each). Per germline, CDR1 SGHVS and CDR2 FNYEAQ. The V end lost 2 bases, the J end lost 4 bases, and 20 bases lay between the germline ends. CDR3 length equals 17 residues. The CDR3 here is CASSLLSGPSNSETQYF. In nucleotides, the CDR3 is TGTGCCAGCAGCTTATTATCGGGACCGAGTAACTCAGAGACCCAGTACTTC.

V is TRBV6-1 and J is TRBJ1-5; unclear D gene. The V gene's germline CDR1 is MNHNS and CDR2 SASEGT. V was trimmed by 2 bases and J by 1 base, leaving 12 bases between them. This CDR3 has 16 amino acids. The CDR3 nucleotides read TGTGCCAGCAGTGAATATGTAGGAAACAGCAATCAGCCCCAGCATTTT. This encodes CASSEYVGNSNQPQHF.

The chain has TRBV19 and TRBJ2-5, with 13 bases lining up with TRBD2. Unmatched junction bases numbered 4, after V lost 4 bases and J lost 5 bases. This CDR3 has 15 residues. Looked up from germline, CDR1 is LNHDA and CDR2 is SQIVND (reference sequence). This CDR3 is CASSKGTSGIETQYF. The CDR3 DNA is TGTGCCAGTAGTAAAGGGACTAGCGGGATTGAGACCCAGTACTTC.

The chain joins TRBV7-8 to TRBJ1-1; D is possibly TRBD1 (5 bases). CDR1 and CDR2 from the germline V gene are SGHVS and FQNEAQ. This CDR3 region has 16 residues. V lost 5 bases to trimming and J lost 7 bases, with 23 bases between them. The CDR3 spells CASSSRRVDRGGEAFF. The DNA of the CDR3 is TGTGCCAGCAGCAGCCGGCGGGTGGATAGGGGAGGTGAAGCTTTCTTT.

This rearrangement joins TRBV4-2 to TRBJ2-1; D is perhaps TRBD1 (6 bases). The V gene's germline CDR1 is LGHNA and CDR2 YNFKEQ. This CDR3 contains 15 residues. Trimming removed 0 bases at V and 7 bases at J, with 13 bases between. Here the CDR3 DNA reads TGTGCCAGCAGCCAAGACGGGGCTACAGGGAATGAGCAGTTCTTC. It translates to CASSQDGATGNEQFF.

The genes are TRBV5-4 and TRBJ1-2; D possibly corresponds to TRBD1 (6 bases). The germline gives CDR1 SGHNT, CDR2 YYREEE (reference sequence). The CDR3 loop spans 16 amino acids. The ends were cut back, 3 bases at V and 3 bases at J, with 18 bases in the middle. Written as DNA, the CDR3 is TGTGCCAGCAGCTCTTTGGACAGAATGGGCGACTATGGCTACACCTTC. Its protein is CASSSLDRMGDYGYTF.

The chain's CDR3 is CASGQAGIPYEQYF. The CDR3 DNA sequence: TGTGCCAGCGGTCAAGCGGGGATACCCTACGAGCAGTACTTC. The chain couples TRBV28 to TRBJ2-7; 7 positions agree with TRBD2. Germline V CDR1 and CDR2: MDHEN, SYDVKM. The CDR3 is 14 amino acids. The junction had 9 bases not matched to a gene; V was cut back by 8 bases and J by 2 bases.

This clone was seen a few times. V gene TRBV9 combines with J gene TRBJ2-5; TRBD1 or TRBD2 may be the D gene (5 bases each). This CDR3 region has 15 residues. Germline-derived CDR1 and CDR2 are SGDLS and YYNGEE. V dropped 3 bases and J dropped 0 bases, with 12 bases sitting between them. CDR3 in DNA: TGTGCCAGCAGCGCAACCGGGACGGACCAAGAGACCCAGTACTTC. Translation: CASSATGTDQETQYF.

This rearrangement joins TRBV5-1 to TRBJ1-2; 9 bases are shared with TRBD1. Germline V gene lookup returns CDR1 SGHRS and CDR2 YFSETQ. J lost 3 bases, V lost 4 bases, and 4 bases had no gene match. The CDR3 extends over 14 amino acids. CDR3 amino acids: CASSQQGADYGYTF. The CDR3 bases are TGCGCCAGCAGCCAACAGGGGGCTGACTATGGCTACACCTTC.

The chain carries TRBV25-1 and TRBJ2-5; perhaps TRBD1 as D (6 bases). The length of the CDR3 is 13 residues. V lost 4 bases, J lost 5 bases, and 11 bases lay in between. CDR1 MGHDK and CDR2 SYGVNS come from the germline V gene. CDR3 in amino acids: CASSGGHRETQYF. DNA for the CDR3: TGTGCCAGCAGTGGGGGACACAGGGAGACCCAGTACTTC.

The V call is TRBV9, the J call TRBJ2-5, with D possibly TRBD2 on 5 matching bases. Germline V gene data show CDR1 as SGDLS and CDR2 as YYNGEE. CDR3 size: 13 residues. Trimming left V 0 bases short and J 5 bases short, with 8 bases between. CDR3 bases: TGTGCCAGCAGCGTAGGGGTAGCGGAGACCCAGTACTTC. Amino acid sequence: CASSVGVAETQYF.

The chain combines TRBV5-4 with TRBJ2-5; the D gene could be TRBD1 or TRBD2 (5 bases each). The length of the CDR3 is 15 residues. The V and J ends lost 0 bases and 1 base respectively, with 10 bases between them. Germline CDR1 is SGHNT and CDR2 is YYREEE (reference sequence). CDR3 nucleotides: TGTGCCAGCAGCTTGGGTGGGGGTTTCCAAGAGACCCAGTACTTC. This gives the protein CASSLGGGFQETQYF.